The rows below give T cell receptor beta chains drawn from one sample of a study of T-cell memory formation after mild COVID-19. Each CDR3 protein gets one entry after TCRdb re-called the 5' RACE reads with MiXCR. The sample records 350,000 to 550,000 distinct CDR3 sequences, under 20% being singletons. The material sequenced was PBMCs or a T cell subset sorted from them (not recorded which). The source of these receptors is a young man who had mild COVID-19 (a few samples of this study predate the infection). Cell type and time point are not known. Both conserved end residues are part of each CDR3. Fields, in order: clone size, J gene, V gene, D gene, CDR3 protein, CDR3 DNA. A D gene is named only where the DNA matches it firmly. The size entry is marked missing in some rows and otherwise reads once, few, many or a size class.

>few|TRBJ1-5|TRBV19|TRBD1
CASRTGTGFWPQHF
TGTGCCAGTAGAACCGGGACAGGGTTTTGGCCCCAGCATTTT
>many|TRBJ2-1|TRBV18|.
CASSPPLGDEQFF
TGTGCCAGCTCACCTCCCCTCGGCGATGAGCAGTTCTTC
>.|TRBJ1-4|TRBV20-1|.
CSARDRAGGDEKLFF
TGCAGTGCTAGAGATCGGGCAGGAGGCGATGAAAAACTGTTTTTT
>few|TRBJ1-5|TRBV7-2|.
CASTHARNQPQHF
TGTGCCAGCACCCACGCTCGGAATCAGCCCCAGCATTTT
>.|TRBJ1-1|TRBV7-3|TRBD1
CASSLKPPVTGGGTEAFF
TGTGCCAGCAGCTTAAAACCCCCAGTGACAGGGGGCGGTACTGAAGCTTTCTTT
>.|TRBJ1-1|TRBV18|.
CASSPVGSLTEAFF
TGTGCCAGCTCACCGGTCGGGTCCCTCACTGAAGCTTTCTTT
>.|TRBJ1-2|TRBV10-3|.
CAIESGGADGYTF
TGTGCCATCGAGTCCGGGGGCGCCGATGGCTACACCTTC
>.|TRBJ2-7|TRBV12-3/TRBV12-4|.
CASSSGNMNYEQYF
TGTGCCAGCAGTTCTGGGAATATGAACTACGAGCAGTACTTC
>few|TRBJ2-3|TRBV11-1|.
CASSLATGPRYF
TGTGCCAGCAGCTTAGCGACCGGACCCCGGTATTTT
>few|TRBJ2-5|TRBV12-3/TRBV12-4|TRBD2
CASQPGRATQYF
TGTGCCAGCCAGCCAGGGAGGGCGACCCAGTACTTC
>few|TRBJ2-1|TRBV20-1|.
CSASVGLNNEQFF
TGCAGTGCTAGCGTCGGACTAAATAATGAGCAGTTCTTC
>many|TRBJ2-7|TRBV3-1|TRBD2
CASNPSYSGGPHEQYF
TGTGCCAGCAACCCGTCGTATAGCGGGGGGCCGCACGAGCAGTACTTC
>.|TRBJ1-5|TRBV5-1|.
CASSWTGFPPQHF
TGCGCCAGCAGCTGGACGGGGTTTCCGCCCCAGCATTTT
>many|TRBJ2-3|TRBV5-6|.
CASSLGWTSTDTQYF
TGTGCCAGCAGCTTAGGCTGGACTAGCACAGATACGCAGTATTTT
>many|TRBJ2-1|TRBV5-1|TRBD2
CASSVAGTSGGYNEQFF
TGCGCCAGCAGCGTCGCCGGGACTAGCGGGGGATACAATGAGCAGTTCTTC
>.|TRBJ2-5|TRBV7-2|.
CASSPVRSGTQYF
TGTGCCAGCAGCCCAGTGAGGTCGGGGACCCAGTACTTC
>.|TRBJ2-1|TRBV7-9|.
CASSSLRAAYNEQFF
TGTGCCAGCAGCTCCCTGCGGGCTGCCTACAATGAGCAGTTCTTC
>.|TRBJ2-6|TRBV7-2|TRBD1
CASSLSTGPSAGANVLTF
TGTGCCAGCAGCCTTTCGACAGGGCCATCCGCTGGGGCCAACGTCCTGACTTTC
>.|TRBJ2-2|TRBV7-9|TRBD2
CASSGTSGANTGELFF
TGTGCCAGCAGTGGCACTAGCGGGGCGAACACCGGGGAGCTGTTTTTT
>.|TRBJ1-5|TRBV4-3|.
CASSQVYRRGQPQHF
TGCGCCAGCAGCCAAGTCTATAGGAGGGGTCAGCCCCAGCATTTT
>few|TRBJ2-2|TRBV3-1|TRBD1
CASSRDSSTGELFF
TGTGCCAGCAGCCGGGACAGTAGCACCGGGGAGCTGTTTTTT
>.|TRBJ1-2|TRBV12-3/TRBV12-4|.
CASSRVTMGAYGYTF
TGTGCCAGCAGCCGAGTAACGATGGGGGCGTATGGCTACACCTTC
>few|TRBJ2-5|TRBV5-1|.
CASSWTGRGTQYF
TGCGCCAGCAGCTGGACAGGGAGGGGGACCCAGTACTTC
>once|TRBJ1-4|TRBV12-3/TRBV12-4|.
CASSFRGSGIEKLFF
TGTGCCAGCAGTTTTAGGGGCTCAGGGATTGAAAAACTGTTTTTT
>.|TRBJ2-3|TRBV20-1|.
CSAGRADTSTDTQYF
TGCAGTGCAGGGCGGGCGGATACTAGCACAGATACGCAGTATTTT
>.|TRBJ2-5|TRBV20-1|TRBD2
CSARDSGEGETQYF
TGCAGTGCTAGAGATTCGGGGGAGGGAGAGACCCAGTACTTC
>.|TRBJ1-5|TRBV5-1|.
CASSLEQLGSNQPQHF
TGCGCCAGCAGCTTGGAACAGCTCGGTAGCAATCAGCCCCAGCATTTT
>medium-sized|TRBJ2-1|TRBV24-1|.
CATSDLRYEQFF
TGTGCCACCAGTGATCTTAGGTATGAGCAGTTCTTC
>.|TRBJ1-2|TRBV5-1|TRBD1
CASSPGQSHLKNGYTF
TGCGCCAGCAGCCCGGGACAGTCTCATCTTAAAAATGGCTACACCTTC
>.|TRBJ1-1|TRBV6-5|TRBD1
CASRQSRDREEAEAFF
TGTGCCAGCAGACAGTCCCGGGACAGGGAGGAGGCTGAAGCTTTCTTT
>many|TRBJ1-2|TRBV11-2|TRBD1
CASSRNPGGDGYTF
TGTGCCAGCAGCCGAAACCCAGGGGGCGATGGCTACACCTTC
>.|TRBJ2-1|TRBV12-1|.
CASSLEQPWSSGQFF
TGTGCCAGCAGCTTGGAGCAGCCATGGAGCTCTGGGCAGTTCTTC